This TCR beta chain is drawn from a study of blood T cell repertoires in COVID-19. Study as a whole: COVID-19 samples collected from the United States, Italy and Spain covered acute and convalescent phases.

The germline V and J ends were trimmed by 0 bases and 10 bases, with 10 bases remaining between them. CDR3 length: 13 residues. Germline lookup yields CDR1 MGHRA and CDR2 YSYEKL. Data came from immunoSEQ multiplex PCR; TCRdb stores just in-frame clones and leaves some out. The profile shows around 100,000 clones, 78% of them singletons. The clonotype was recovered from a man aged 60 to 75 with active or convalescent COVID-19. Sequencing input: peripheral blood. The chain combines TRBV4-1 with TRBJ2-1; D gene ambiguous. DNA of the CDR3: TGCGCCAGCAGCCAAGAGCATCTAACGGAGCAGTTCTTC. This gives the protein CASSQEHLTEQFF.